This is a list of T cell receptor beta chains from one sample in a study of shared clonotypes between healthy human individuals. The table came from immunoSEQ multiplex PCR; TCRdb's copy has only in-frame clones and leaves some out. The sample lists 550,000 to 800,000 clones; less than 95% were seen once. Sequencing was done on a sample of memory CD8+ T cells from PBMCs. Receptors originate from a man younger than 30 in good health. Some clones in this sample may be carry-over from other donors' samples. Each CDR3 is given with its conserved first and last residue. The D gene is left open where the match is weak. Expanded clones are given a class, and other clones once, few, many or no size at all.

v_gene: TRBV7-8
abundance: once
d_gene: NA
j_gene: TRBJ2-7
CDR3aa: CASSLARGDREIIYEQYF
CDR3nt: TGTGCCAGCAGCTTAGCGCGGGGGGACAGGGAGATAATCTACGAGCAGTACTTC

v_gene: TRBV27
abundance: NA
d_gene: NA
j_gene: TRBJ2-2
CDR3aa: CASFSREEELFF
CDR3nt: TGTGCCAGCTTTTCGAGGGAGGAGGAGCTGTTTTTT

v_gene: TRBV6-5
abundance: NA
d_gene: NA
j_gene: TRBJ1-1
CDR3aa: CASSFPPGQGTEAFF
CDR3nt: TGTGCCAGCAGTTTTCCACCGGGCCAGGGAACTGAAGCTTTCTTT

v_gene: TRBV15
abundance: NA
d_gene: NA
j_gene: TRBJ1-2
CDR3aa: CATSGDAATPYGYTF
CDR3nt: TGTGCCACCAGCGGAGATGCAGCGACGCCCTATGGCTACACCTTC

v_gene: TRBV29-1
abundance: NA
d_gene: NA
j_gene: TRBJ1-2
CDR3aa: CSVETSWVYYGYTF
CDR3nt: TGCAGCGTTGAAACCAGTTGGGTATACTATGGCTACACCTTC

v_gene: TRBV7-9
abundance: NA
d_gene: NA
j_gene: TRBJ1-2
CDR3aa: CASSLSQEGVLWGYTF
CDR3nt: TGTGCCAGCAGCTTATCACAGGAGGGGGTCCTTTGGGGCTACACCTTC

v_gene: TRBV28
abundance: NA
d_gene: NA
j_gene: TRBJ2-7
CDR3aa: CASSLDPTYEQYF
CDR3nt: TGTGCCAGCAGTTTAGACCCAACCTACGAGCAGTACTTC

v_gene: TRBV10-1
abundance: NA
d_gene: TRBD2
j_gene: TRBJ2-7
CDR3aa: CASSESTGGFYEQYF
CDR3nt: TGCGCCAGCAGTGAGTCTACGGGAGGGTTTTACGAGCAGTACTTC

v_gene: TRBV6-6
abundance: NA
d_gene: TRBD2
j_gene: TRBJ2-2
CDR3aa: CASSRGLARNTGELFF
CDR3nt: TGTGCCAGCAGTAGGGGACTAGCGCGTAACACCGGGGAGCTGTTTTTT

v_gene: TRBV2
abundance: NA
d_gene: NA
j_gene: TRBJ2-7
CDR3aa: CASSIMVVEVAEQYF
CDR3nt: TGTGCCAGCAGTATAATGGTGGTGGAGGTGGCCGAGCAGTACTTC

v_gene: TRBV9
abundance: NA
d_gene: NA
j_gene: TRBJ2-3
CDR3aa: CASSVGGRASTDTQYF
CDR3nt: TGTGCCAGCAGCGTAGGGGGCAGGGCGTCCACAGATACGCAGTATTTT

v_gene: TRBV9
abundance: NA
d_gene: TRBD2
j_gene: TRBJ2-3
CDR3aa: CASSVVASGSTDTQYF
CDR3nt: TGTGCCAGCAGCGTAGTTGCTAGCGGGAGCACAGATACGCAGTATTTT

v_gene: TRBV6-1
abundance: once
d_gene: NA
j_gene: TRBJ2-4
CDR3aa: CASSAPPWQLIAKNIQYF
CDR3nt: TGTGCCAGCAGTGCCCCGCCGTGGCAGCTCATAGCCAAAAACATTCAGTACTTC

v_gene: TRBV28
abundance: once
d_gene: TRBD2
j_gene: TRBJ2-5
CDR3aa: CASSLWASGNSETQYF
CDR3nt: TGTGCCAGCAGTTTATGGGCTAGCGGGAACTCAGAGACCCAGTACTTC

v_gene: TRBV15
abundance: NA
d_gene: NA
j_gene: TRBJ2-3
CDR3aa: CATSRDMRGTDTQYF
CDR3nt: TGTGCCACCAGCAGAGATATGCGCGGGACAGATACGCAGTATTTT

v_gene: TRBV18
abundance: NA
d_gene: NA
j_gene: TRBJ1-1
CDR3aa: CASSLQERNTEAFF
CDR3nt: TGTGCCAGCTCACTACAAGAGAGGAACACTGAAGCTTTCTTT

v_gene: TRBV29-1
abundance: NA
d_gene: TRBD1
j_gene: TRBJ2-2
CDR3aa: CSVFDRGTTSGELFF
CDR3nt: TGCAGCGTTTTCGACAGGGGGACAACCTCCGGGGAGCTGTTTTTT

v_gene: TRBV28
abundance: NA
d_gene: NA
j_gene: TRBJ1-5
CDR3aa: CASSSTVRGDNQPQHF
CDR3nt: TGTGCCAGCAGTTCGACAGTAAGGGGGGATAATCAGCCCCAGCATTTT

v_gene: TRBV19
abundance: NA
d_gene: NA
j_gene: TRBJ2-3
CDR3aa: CASSTYNRGPQYF
CDR3nt: TGTGCCAGTAGTACCTACAATCGGGGCCCGCAGTATTTT

v_gene: TRBV5-1
abundance: NA
d_gene: TRBD1
j_gene: TRBJ2-5
CDR3aa: CASSPGTGGWETQYF
CDR3nt: TGCGCCAGCAGCCCCGGGACAGGGGGCTGGGAGACCCAGTACTTC

v_gene: TRBV5-5
abundance: NA
d_gene: TRBD2
j_gene: TRBJ2-7
CDR3aa: CASSPRGGSHEQYF
CDR3nt: TGTGCCAGCAGCCCCCGCGGGGGGAGCCACGAGCAGTACTTC

v_gene: TRBV2
abundance: NA
d_gene: NA
j_gene: TRBJ2-1
CDR3aa: CASSIGGGDYNEQFF
CDR3nt: TGTGCCAGCAGCATAGGGGGTGGAGACTACAATGAGCAGTTCTTC

v_gene: TRBV4-3
abundance: once
d_gene: NA
j_gene: TRBJ2-2
CDR3aa: CASSQDRRRAFGELFF
CDR3nt: TGCGCCAGCAGCCAAGATCGCCGGAGGGCCTTCGGGGAGCTGTTTTTT

v_gene: TRBV6-6
abundance: once
d_gene: TRBD2
j_gene: TRBJ2-7
CDR3aa: CASTGLAGGRYEQYF
CDR3nt: TGTGCCAGCACCGGACTAGCGGGAGGACGGTACGAGCAGTACTTC

v_gene: TRBV6-6
abundance: NA
d_gene: NA
j_gene: TRBJ1-2
CDR3aa: CASSSAGLHYGYTF
CDR3nt: TGTGCCAGCAGTTCAGCAGGGCTTCACTATGGCTACACCTTC

v_gene: TRBV14
abundance: NA
d_gene: NA
j_gene: TRBJ1-4
CDR3aa: CASSQVRLGWGGNEKLFF
CDR3nt: TGTGCCAGCAGCCAAGTTCGATTGGGATGGGGCGGTAATGAAAAACTGTTTTTT